A selection of T cell receptor beta chains follows, all from one sample in a study of technical replicates of blood from several donors. Using immunoSEQ multiplex PCR, the repertoire was profiled, and TCRdb retains in-frame clones only, with some absent. Seen here are over 50,000 clones, approximately 97% observed once, and the top ten hold over 0.15%. The source material was T cells isolated from PBMCs. Receptors were obtained from a human donor in good health. The CDR3 runs from the conserved cysteine through the conserved F or W. D genes are given only for firm matches.

j_call d_call v_call cdr3_length cdr3_nt cdr3_aa
TRBJ1-2 TRBD1 TRBV12-5 16 TGTGCTAGTGGTTTGGAAAGGACAGGGACGAACTATGGCTACACCTTC CASGLERTGTNYGYTF
TRBJ2-1 TRBD2 TRBV28 15 TGTGCCAGCAGTACAGGGACTAGCGGGAACCATGAGCAGTTCTTC CASSTGTSGNHEQFF
TRBJ1-3 TRBD1 TRBV11-3 17 TGTGCCAGCAGCCCCCCGTGGACAGGGGACTTCGGAAACACCATATATTTT CASSPPWTGDFGNTIYF
TRBJ2-4 TRBD1 TRBV6-1 13 TGTGCCAGCACCCAGGGGGCAAGGGGGATTCAGTACTTC CASTQGARGIQYF
TRBJ1-1 NA TRBV11-2 13 TGTGCCAGCAGCTTAGCCTTAGTAACTGAAGCTTTCTTT CASSLALVTEAFF
TRBJ1-2 NA TRBV7-6 13 TGTGCCAGCAGCTTTCCCGGGGGCTATGGCTACACCTTC CASSFPGGYGYTF
TRBJ2-5 NA TRBV30 14 TGTGCCTGGAGTGTAGGTGGTCAGGCCGAGACCCAGTACTTC CAWSVGGQAETQYF
TRBJ2-7 NA TRBV11-3 13 TGTGCCAGCAGCTTAGAAGGCGGCTACGAGCAGTACTTC CASSLEGGYEQYF
TRBJ2-1 NA TRBV10-2 12 TGCGCCAGCGGAAAAAGCGGCGGCGAGCAGTTCTTC CASGKSGGEQFF
TRBJ2-7 TRBD1 TRBV7-9 13 TGTGCCAGCAGCTTAGGGACAGGATCCGAGCAGTACTTC CASSLGTGSEQYF